The 23 T cell receptor beta chains below all came from one sample that was sequenced in a study of blood T cell repertoires in COVID-19. TCRdb's table, derived via immunoSEQ multiplex PCR, lists solely in-frame clones and lacks some. Among about 240,000 clones listed, around 86% were seen once. The specimen sequenced was peripheral blood. The origin of the receptors is a woman older than 75 with COVID-19, enrolled during active disease.

There are a few counts of this clone. CDR3 amino acids: CASSYSGGAGYGYTF. In DNA form, the CDR3 reads TGTGCCAGCAGCTACTCAGGGGGCGCGGGGTATGGCTACACCTTC. This rearrangement joins TRBV7-2 to TRBJ1-2; TRBD1 aligns across 8 bases. The CDR3 is made up of 15 amino acids. Unmatched junction bases numbered 9, after V lost 4 bases and J lost 5 bases. The germline V gene has CDR1 SGHTA and CDR2 FQGNSA.

The chain couples TRBV6-5 to TRBJ2-3; D call uncertain. Germline CDR1 is MNHEY and CDR2 is SVGAGI. V was trimmed by 6 bases and J by 0 bases, leaving 13 bases between them. The CDR3 spans 15 residues. CDR3 coding DNA: TGTGCCAGCAGGGTTTCTAGAGAGAGCACAGATACGCAGTATTTT. It translates to CASRVSRESTDTQYF.

This clone showed up just a few times. The chain uses TRBV19 and TRBJ2-7; 8 nucleotides line up with TRBD1. The CDR3 is made up of 14 amino acids. The germline V gene encodes CDR1 LNHDA and CDR2 SQIVND (reference sequence). V shed 6 bases, J shed 1 base, and the junction held 5 bases outside the gene matches. The CDR3 nucleotides are TGTGCCAGTAGGCGGACAGGGACGTCCTACGAGCAGTACTTC. This codes for CASRRTGTSYEQYF.

In its sample, this clone was seen once. The rearrangement links TRBV4-1 to TRBJ1-5; TRBD1 matches at 7 bases. With 6 bases clipped from V and 4 bases from J, the junction kept 3 bases outside the gene matches. CDR3 length: 13 residues. Germline CDR1 MGHRA, CDR2 YSYEKL. The CDR3: CASRPTGNQPQHF. Here the CDR3 DNA reads TGCGCCAGCAGACCGACAGGGAATCAGCCCCAGCATTTT.

The CDR3 DNA reads as TGTGCCAGCAGCTCATGGGCCTCTCTCCAAGAGACCCAGTACTTC. Encoded protein: CASSSWASLQETQYF. The chain recombines TRBV7-9 with TRBJ2-5; no clear D gene. The V gene lost 4 bases and the J gene lost 1 base, with 13 bases spanning the gap. The CDR3 runs 15 residues. Germline CDR1 reads SEHNR; CDR2 reads FQNEAQ (reference sequence).

In the case of this clone: Other nucleotide sequences in the sample specify the same CDR3. The chain links TRBV7-2 to TRBJ1-5, with a tentative D call TRBD1 (6 bases). Deletions cut 4 bases from V and 4 bases from J, with 8 bases between. CDR1 and CDR2 from the germline V gene are SGHTA and FQGNSA. This CDR3 has 13 amino acids. The CDR3 DNA sequence: TGTGCCAGCAGCTCGCAGGGGAATCAGCCCCAGCATTTT. Its protein is CASSSQGNQPQHF. Filled out from reference TRBV7-2 and TRBJ1-5, the complete variable domain reads GAGVSQSPSNKVTEKGKDVELRCDPISGHTALYWYRQSLGQGLEFLIYFQGNSAPDKSGLPSDRFSAERTGGSVSTLTIQRTQQEDSAVYLCASSSQGNQPQHFGDGTRLSIL.

The rearrangement links TRBV21-1 to TRBJ2-3; the D call in the table, TRBD1, was not verified against the DNA. TRBV21-1 is a known pseudogene. This CDR3 has 17 residues. In DNA form, the CDR3 reads TGTGCCAGCAGCATGCTCTCCGGGGACAGGGATAAAGATACGCAGTATTTT. It yields the protein CASSMLSGDRDKDTQYF.

This clone has a single count. The V and J genes are TRBV18 and TRBJ1-2; D gene ambiguous. CDR3 size: 13 residues. V lost 2 bases and J lost 4, with 8 bases in between. Germline-derived CDR1 and CDR2 are KGHSH and LQKENI. The CDR3, as DNA: TGTGCCAGCTCACCAGACGGGTTCTATGGCTACACCTTC. Amino acids: CASSPDGFYGYTF.

This chain connects TRBV2 to TRBJ1-2; the D is unclear. The V gene lost 3 bases and the J gene lost 8 bases, with 16 bases spanning the gap. Germline V gene sequence: CDR1 SNHLY, CDR2 FYNNEI. This CDR3 is built from 14 residues. The CDR3 region has the DNA TGTGCCAGCAGTGATTCCCTTCTGATACGGGGCTACACCTTC. It yields the protein CASSDSLLIRGYTF.

The chain couples TRBV12-3 or TRBV12-4 to TRBJ1-5, with D maybe TRBD1 (6 bases). V lost 8 bases, J lost 4 bases, and 12 bases lay in between. The CDR3 spans 13 residues. As DNA, the CDR3 is TGTGCCAGCGGATCCCAGGGGAATCAGCCCCAGCATTTT. Amino acid sequence: CASGSQGNQPQHF.

V and J are TRBV5-5 and TRBJ1-2; 7 positions match TRBD1. CDR1 is SGHKS, CDR2 YYEKEE, per germline (reference sequence). Trimming took 2 bases from V and 7 from J; bases not matched to a gene: 2. The CDR3 loop spans 12 amino acids. The CDR3 DNA sequence: TGTGCCAGCAGCTTCCGGGACAGTGGCTACACCTTC. Its protein product is CASSFRDSGYTF.

This chain links TRBV5-1 with TRBJ1-3; D possibly corresponds to TRBD1 (6 bases). The CDR3 loop spans 15 amino acids. Germline V gene sequence: CDR1 SGHRS, CDR2 YFSETQ. V shed 0 bases and J shed 4 bases, with 11 bases lying between them. The CDR3 DNA is TGCGCCAGCAGCTTGGATACAGGGTCAGGAAACACCATATATTTT. This encodes CASSLDTGSGNTIYF.

V and J are TRBV19 and TRBJ2-3; 11 bases fit TRBD2. CDR3 length: 16 amino acids. Trimming cost V 5 bases and J 2 bases; bases outside gene matches: 6. Germline V gene lookup returns CDR1 LNHDA and CDR2 SQIVND (reference sequence). The CDR3 protein is CASSRTSGGYTDTQYF. The CDR3 nucleotides read TGTGCCAGTAGTCGAACTAGCGGGGGCTACACAGATACGCAGTATTTT.

V is TRBV18 and J is TRBJ2-3; TRBD2 aligns across 9 bases. The CDR3 covers 14 residues. From germline, CDR1 is KGHSH and CDR2 LQKENI. The V gene end was trimmed by 5 bases and the J gene end by 6 bases; junction bases not matched to a gene: 6. The CDR3 reads CASSFLAGKDTQYF. Written as DNA, the CDR3 is TGTGCCAGCTCATTTCTAGCGGGAAAGGATACGCAGTATTTT.

The chain recombines TRBV19 with TRBJ1-2, with TRBD1 matching 8 bases. The V gene's germline CDR1 is LNHDA and CDR2 SQIVND (reference sequence). This CDR3 has 14 amino acids. Trimming cost V 10 bases and J 0 bases; bases outside gene matches: 7. The CDR3 DNA reads as TGTGCCATTCGACAGGGGTCGGCTAACTATGGCTACACCTTC. It encodes CAIRQGSANYGYTF.

The chain uses TRBV14 and TRBJ2-7, with TRBD1 matching over 9 bases. The CDR3 is made up of 13 amino acids. CDR1 is SGHDN, CDR2 FVKESK, per germline. V shed 8 bases and J 4 bases; nucleotides not matched to a gene: 6. The CDR3 DNA sequence: TGTGCCAGCGGCGGGACAGGGATGTACGAGCAGTACTTC. This gives the protein CASGGTGMYEQYF.

The genes are TRBV7-9 and TRBJ1-5; TRBD1 is a possible D gene (6 bases). The CDR3 spans 15 residues. Trimming left V 5 bases short and J 4 bases short, with 15 bases between. CDR1 and CDR2 from the germline V gene are SEHNR and FQNEAQ (reference sequence). The CDR3 DNA sequence: TGTGCCAGCAGCCCTCGTGGGACACCAAATCAGCCCCAGCATTTT. It yields the protein CASSPRGTPNQPQHF.

The genes are TRBV7-3 and TRBJ2-1, with TRBD1 as a possible D gene (6 bases). CDR3 length equals 13 residues. Trimming cost V 3 bases and J 4 bases, with 7 bases left between them. Germline loops: CDR1 SGHTA, CDR2 FQGTGA. CDR3 amino acids: CASSLGTYNEQFF. Here the CDR3 DNA reads TGTGCCAGCAGCTTGGGGACATACAATGAGCAGTTCTTC. Based on the CDR3 plus reference TRBV7-3 and TRBJ2-1, the full variable domain is GAGVSQTPSNKVTEKGKYVELRCDPISGHTALYWYRQSLGQGPEFLIYFQGTGAADDSGLPNDRFFAVRPEGSVSTLKIQRTERGDSAVYLCASSLGTYNEQFFGPGTRLTVL.

The chain employs TRBV10-2 and TRBJ1-5; D is perhaps TRBD1 (5 bases). CDR1 and CDR2 (germline): WSHSY, SAAADI. The ends were cut back, 11 bases at V and 5 bases at J, with 13 bases in the middle. This CDR3 is 12 amino acids long. The DNA for the CDR3 is TGCGCCTGCGGGGGAGATTATCAGCCCCAGCATTTT. This codes for CACGGDYQPQHF.

The CDR3 bases are TGTGCCACGACGGGACTAGCGGGAACAGATACGCAGTATTTT. Translated, it gives CATTGLAGTDTQYF. V and J are TRBV27 and TRBJ2-3; 13 bases fit TRBD2. CDR1 is MNHEY and CDR2 is SMNVEV in the germline V gene (reference sequence). After removal of 10 bases from V and 3 bases from J, the junction contained 4 bases not matched to a gene. This CDR3 has 14 residues.

CDR3 bases: TGTGCCATTAACCGAGGGGGCCTCTCGAACACTGAAGCTTTCTTT. This gives the protein CAINRGGLSNTEAFF. The chain combines TRBV19 with TRBJ1-1; 7 bases match TRBD1. The CDR3 runs 15 residues. Germline V gives CDR1 LNHDA, CDR2 SQIVND (reference sequence). V was clipped by 10 bases and J by 1 base; unmatched bases: 12.

This chain joins TRBV4-2 and TRBJ2-2; 8 positions agree with TRBD2. The CDR3 is 14 amino acids. CDR1 and CDR2 (germline): LGHNA, YNFKEQ. J gave up 8 bases and V 7 bases, and 9 bases lay outside the gene matches. CDR3 protein: CASKKGLEIGELFF. CDR3 sequence (DNA): TGTGCCAGCAAGAAGGGACTAGAAATAGGGGAGCTGTTTTTT.

V usage is TRBV2 and J usage is TRBJ2-3, with a tentative D call TRBD2 (6 bases). The CDR3 is made up of 14 amino acids. The germline V gene has CDR1 SNHLY and CDR2 FYNNEI. The ends were cut back, 8 bases at V and 2 bases at J, with 14 bases in the middle. The CDR3 is CASGLAENTDTQYF. The CDR3 region has the DNA TGTGCCAGCGGGTTAGCGGAAAACACAGATACGCAGTATTTT.